The subject of this entry is one T cell receptor beta chain. Its antigen remains unknown. This CDR3 has 14 residues. Germline CDR1 SGHVS, CDR2 FQNEAQ. This entry is derived from a study of CXCR3-negative and CXCR3-positive naive CD8 T cells. Points from the study as a whole: TRB CDR3s were more hydrophobic in CXCR3-positive than in CXCR3-negative naive cells.

UMI-labeled TRB cDNA libraries were prepared by 5' RACE. TCRdb re-called the 5' RACE reads and shows each CDR3 protein once, DNA omitted. The sample table sets out 150,000 or so distinct CDR3 sequences. The receptor was isolated from a human donor in good health. Some clones in this sample may be carry-over from other donors' samples. The J gene is TRBJ2-7, the V gene TRBV7-8; TCRdb's assignment of TRBD1 cannot be checked, as there is no DNA. Sequencing was carried out using naive CXCR3- CD8+ T cells from blood. The subset here: CD45RO-CCR7+CD27+CD95- naive CD8+ T cells lacking CXCR3 (TNR3-). The CDR3: CASSFPGQNYEQYF.